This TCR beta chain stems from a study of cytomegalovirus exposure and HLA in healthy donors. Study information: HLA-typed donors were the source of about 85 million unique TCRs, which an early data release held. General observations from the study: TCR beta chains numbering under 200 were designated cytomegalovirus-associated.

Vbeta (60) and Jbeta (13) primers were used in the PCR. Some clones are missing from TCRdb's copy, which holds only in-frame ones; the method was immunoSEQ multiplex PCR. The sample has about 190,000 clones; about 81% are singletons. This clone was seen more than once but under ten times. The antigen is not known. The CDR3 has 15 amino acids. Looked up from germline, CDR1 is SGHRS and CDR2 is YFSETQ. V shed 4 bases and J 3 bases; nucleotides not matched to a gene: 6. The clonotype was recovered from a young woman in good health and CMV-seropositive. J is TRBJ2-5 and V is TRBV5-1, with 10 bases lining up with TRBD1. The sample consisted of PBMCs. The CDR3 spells CASSPRGTGEETQYF. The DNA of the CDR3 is TGCGCCAGCAGCCCACGAGGGACAGGGGAAGAGACCCAGTACTTC.